This TCR beta chain comes out of a study of blood T cell repertoires in COVID-19. Study at large: From T cells, B-cell-depleted T cells, or PBMCs came the material, which was cDNA or gDNA.

J was trimmed by 4 bases and V by 6 bases; bases with no gene match: 12. Germline-derived CDR1 and CDR2 are SGDLS and YYNGEE. The CDR3 has 15 residues. Under the authors' procedure: Nucleated cell number was recorded as an estimate derived from reference gene primer amplification. Method: immunoSEQ multiplex PCR; TCRdb's copy keeps in-frame clones and lacks some. For V, J and clone size, that table is used; D and trimming come from the DNA. The data hold roughly 480,000 clones, with about 88% observed a single time. In Seattle, patients joined the study during active infection and were tracked longitudinally. This clone was counted once.

Sequencing was carried out using peripheral blood. J is TRBJ2-5 and V is TRBV9, with 7 bases that match TRBD1. The sequence was collected from a man between 18 and 35 years old with COVID-19, enrolled during active disease. Here the CDR3 DNA reads TGTGCCAGCAAACCGGGACAGAGCTCGGCAGAGACCCAGTACTTC. Its translation: CASKPGQSSAETQYF.